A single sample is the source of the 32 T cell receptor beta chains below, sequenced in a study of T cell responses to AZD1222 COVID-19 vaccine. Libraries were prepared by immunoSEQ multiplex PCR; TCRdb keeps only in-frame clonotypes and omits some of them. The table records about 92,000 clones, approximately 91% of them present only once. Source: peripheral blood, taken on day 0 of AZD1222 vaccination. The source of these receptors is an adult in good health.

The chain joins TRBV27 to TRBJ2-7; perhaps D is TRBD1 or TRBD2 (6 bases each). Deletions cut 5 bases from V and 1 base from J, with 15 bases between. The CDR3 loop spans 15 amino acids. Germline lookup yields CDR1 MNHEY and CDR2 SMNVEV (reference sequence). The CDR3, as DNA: TGTGCCAGCAGTCCTTCTGGGGGGCCTTCCTACGAGCAGTACTTC. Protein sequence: CASSPSGGPSYEQYF.

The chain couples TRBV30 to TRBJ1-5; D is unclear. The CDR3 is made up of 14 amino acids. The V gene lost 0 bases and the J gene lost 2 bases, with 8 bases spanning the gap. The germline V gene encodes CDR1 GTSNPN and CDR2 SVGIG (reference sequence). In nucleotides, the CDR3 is TGTGCCTGGAGTGTCTTAACCGGCAATCAGCCCCAGCATTTT. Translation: CAWSVLTGNQPQHF.

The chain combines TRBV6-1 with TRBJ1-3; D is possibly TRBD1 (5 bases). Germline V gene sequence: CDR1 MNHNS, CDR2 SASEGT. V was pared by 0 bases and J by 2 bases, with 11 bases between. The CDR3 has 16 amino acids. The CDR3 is CASSEAGRGAGNTIYF. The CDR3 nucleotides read TGTGCCAGCAGTGAAGCGGGGCGAGGGGCTGGAAACACCATATATTTT.

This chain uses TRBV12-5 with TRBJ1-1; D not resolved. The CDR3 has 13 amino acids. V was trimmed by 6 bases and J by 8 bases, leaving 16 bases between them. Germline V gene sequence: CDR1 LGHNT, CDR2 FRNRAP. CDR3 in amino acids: CASGQSGGPEAFF. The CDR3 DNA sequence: TGTGCTAGTGGACAATCAGGCGGGCCAGAAGCTTTCTTT.

CDR3 nucleotides: TGTGCCAGCAGCTTCGGGCAGGGTAGCTATGGCTACACCTTC. Protein sequence: CASSFGQGSYGYTF. The V gene is TRBV5-6, the J gene TRBJ1-2, with a weak D call TRBD1 (5 bases). V was trimmed by 2 bases and J by 4 bases, leaving 12 bases between them. Germline V gene data show CDR1 as SGHDT and CDR2 as YYEEEE. The CDR3 consists of 14 residues.

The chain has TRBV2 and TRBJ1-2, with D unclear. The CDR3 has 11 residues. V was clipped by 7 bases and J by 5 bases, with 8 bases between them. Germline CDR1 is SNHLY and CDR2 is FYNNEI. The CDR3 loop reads CASTAAYGYTF. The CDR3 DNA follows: TGTGCCAGCACGGCGGCGTATGGCTACACCTTC.

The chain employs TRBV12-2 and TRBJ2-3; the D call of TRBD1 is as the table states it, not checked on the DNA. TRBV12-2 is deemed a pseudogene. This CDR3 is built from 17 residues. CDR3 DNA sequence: TGTGCAAGTCGCCACCGTTTCGCAGGGGAGAGCACAGATACGCAGTATTTT. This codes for CASRHRFAGESTDTQYF.

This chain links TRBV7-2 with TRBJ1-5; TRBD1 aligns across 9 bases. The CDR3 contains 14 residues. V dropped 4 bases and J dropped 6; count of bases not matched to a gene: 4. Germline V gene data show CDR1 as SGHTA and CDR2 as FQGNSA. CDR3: CASSSGTGIQPQHF. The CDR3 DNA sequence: TGTGCCAGCAGCTCAGGGACAGGGATTCAGCCCCAGCATTTT.

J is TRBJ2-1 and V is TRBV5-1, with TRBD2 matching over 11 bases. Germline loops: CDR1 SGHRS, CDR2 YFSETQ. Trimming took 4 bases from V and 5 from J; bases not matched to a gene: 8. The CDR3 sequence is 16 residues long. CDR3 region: CASSRELAGDNNEQFF. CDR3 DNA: TGCGCCAGCAGCCGCGAACTAGCGGGGGACAACAATGAGCAGTTCTTC.

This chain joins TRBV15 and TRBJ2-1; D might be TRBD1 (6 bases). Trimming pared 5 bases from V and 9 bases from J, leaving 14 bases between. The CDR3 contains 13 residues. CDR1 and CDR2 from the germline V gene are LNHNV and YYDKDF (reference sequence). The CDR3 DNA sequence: TGTGCCACCAGCTTTAACAGGGCCGGTGAGCAGTTCTTC. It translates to CATSFNRAGEQFF. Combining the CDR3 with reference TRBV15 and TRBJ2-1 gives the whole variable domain DAMVIQNPRYQVTQFGKPVTLSCSQTLNHNVMYWYQQKSSQAPKLLFHYYDKDFNNEADTPDNFQSRRPNTSFCFLDIRSPGLGDTAMYLCATSFNRAGEQFFGPGTRLTVL.

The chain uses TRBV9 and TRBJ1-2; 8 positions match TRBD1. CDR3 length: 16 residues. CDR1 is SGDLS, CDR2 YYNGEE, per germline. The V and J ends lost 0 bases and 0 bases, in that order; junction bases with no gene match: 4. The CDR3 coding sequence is TGTGCCAGCAGCGTAGGGGGACAGGTTTCTAACTATGGCTACACCTTC. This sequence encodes CASSVGGQVSNYGYTF.

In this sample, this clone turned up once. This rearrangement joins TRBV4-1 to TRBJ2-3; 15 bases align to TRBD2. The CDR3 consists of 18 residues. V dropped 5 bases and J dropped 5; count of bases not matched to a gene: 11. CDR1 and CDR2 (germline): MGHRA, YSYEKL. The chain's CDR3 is CASSTRTSGGVRIDTQYF. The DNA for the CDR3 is TGCGCCAGCAGCACGCGGACTAGCGGGGGGGTGAGGATAGATACGCAGTATTTT.

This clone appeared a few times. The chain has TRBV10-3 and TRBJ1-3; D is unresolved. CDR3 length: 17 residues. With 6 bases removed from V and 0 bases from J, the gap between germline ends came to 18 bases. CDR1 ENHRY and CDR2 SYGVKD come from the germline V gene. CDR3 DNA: TGTGCCATCAGGAGAAACCCCACCACTTCCTCTGGAAACACCATATATTTT. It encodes CAIRRNPTTSSGNTIYF.

CDR3 nucleotides: TGTGCCAGCAGACTCCGGCCAGGGGGTCAGCCCCAGCATTTT. Translated: CASRLRPGGQPQHF. The chain carries TRBV5-5 and TRBJ1-5, with 7 bases that match TRBD1. The CDR3 totals 14 residues. V gave up 5 bases and J gave up 6 bases; unmatched junction bases: 8. In germline, CDR1 is SGHKS, CDR2 YYEKEE (reference sequence).

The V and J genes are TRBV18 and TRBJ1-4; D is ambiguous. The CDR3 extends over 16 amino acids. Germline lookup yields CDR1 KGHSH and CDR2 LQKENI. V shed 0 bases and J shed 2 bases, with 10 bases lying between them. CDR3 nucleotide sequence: TGTGCCAGCTCACCACCGTTGGGGTTGACTAATGAAAAACTGTTTTTT. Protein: CASSPPLGLTNEKLFF.

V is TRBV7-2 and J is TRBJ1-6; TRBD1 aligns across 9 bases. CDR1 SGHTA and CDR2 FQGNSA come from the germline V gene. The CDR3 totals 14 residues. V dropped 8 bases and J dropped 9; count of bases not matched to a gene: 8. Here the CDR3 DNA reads TGTGCCAGCTCTTCCGGGACAGGGTCTTCACCCCTCCACTTT. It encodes CASSSGTGSSPLHF.

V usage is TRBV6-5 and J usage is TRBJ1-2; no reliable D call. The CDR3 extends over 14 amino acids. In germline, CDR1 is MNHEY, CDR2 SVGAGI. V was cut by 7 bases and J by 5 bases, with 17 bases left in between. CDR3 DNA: TGTGCCAGCACCCCAGTGACCTCATCTTATGGCTACACCTTC. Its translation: CASTPVTSSYGYTF.

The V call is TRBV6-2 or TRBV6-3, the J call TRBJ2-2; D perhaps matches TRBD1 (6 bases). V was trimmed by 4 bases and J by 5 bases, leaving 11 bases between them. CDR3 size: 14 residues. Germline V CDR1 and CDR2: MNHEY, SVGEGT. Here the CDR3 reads CASSFSQGTGELFF. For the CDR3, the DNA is TGTGCCAGCAGTTTCTCACAGGGAACCGGGGAGCTGTTTTTT.

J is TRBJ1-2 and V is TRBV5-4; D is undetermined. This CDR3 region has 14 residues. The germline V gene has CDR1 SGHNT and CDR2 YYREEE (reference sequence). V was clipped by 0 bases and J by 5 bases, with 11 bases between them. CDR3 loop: CASSLAVPGYGYTF. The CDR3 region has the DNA TGTGCCAGCAGCTTGGCCGTACCAGGTTATGGCTACACCTTC.

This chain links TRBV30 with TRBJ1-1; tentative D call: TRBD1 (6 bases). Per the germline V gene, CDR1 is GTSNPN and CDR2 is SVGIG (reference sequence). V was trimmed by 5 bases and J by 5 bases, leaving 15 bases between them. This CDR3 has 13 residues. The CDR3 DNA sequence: TGTGCCTGGGGAAAGAAGGGGGGTACTGAAGCTTTCTTT. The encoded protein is CAWGKKGGTEAFF.

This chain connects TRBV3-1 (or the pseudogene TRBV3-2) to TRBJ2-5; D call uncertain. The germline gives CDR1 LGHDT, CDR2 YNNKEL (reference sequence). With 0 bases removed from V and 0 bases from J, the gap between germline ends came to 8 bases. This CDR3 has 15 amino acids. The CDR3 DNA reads TGTGCCAGCAGCCAAGATGCACGGAACCAAGAGACCCAGTACTTC. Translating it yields CASSQDARNQETQYF.

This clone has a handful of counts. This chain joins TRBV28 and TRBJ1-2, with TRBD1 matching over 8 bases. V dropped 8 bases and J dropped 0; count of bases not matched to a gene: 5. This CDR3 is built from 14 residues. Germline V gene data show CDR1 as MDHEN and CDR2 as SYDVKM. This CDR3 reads CASHTTGANYGYTF. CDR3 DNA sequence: TGTGCCAGCCACACGACAGGGGCTAACTATGGCTACACCTTC.

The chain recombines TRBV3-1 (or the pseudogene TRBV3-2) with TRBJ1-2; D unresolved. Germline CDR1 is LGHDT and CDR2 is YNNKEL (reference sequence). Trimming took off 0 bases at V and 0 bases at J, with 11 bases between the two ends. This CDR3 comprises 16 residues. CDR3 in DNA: TGTGCCAGCAGCCAAGACCCCCGTGTATCTAACTATGGCTACACCTTC. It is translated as CASSQDPRVSNYGYTF.

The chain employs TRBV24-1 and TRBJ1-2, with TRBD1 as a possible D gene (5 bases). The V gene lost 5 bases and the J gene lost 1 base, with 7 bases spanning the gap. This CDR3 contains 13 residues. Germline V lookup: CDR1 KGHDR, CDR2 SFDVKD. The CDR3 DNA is TGTGCCACCAGTGCAGGGATTAACTATGGCTACACCTTC. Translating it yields CATSAGINYGYTF.

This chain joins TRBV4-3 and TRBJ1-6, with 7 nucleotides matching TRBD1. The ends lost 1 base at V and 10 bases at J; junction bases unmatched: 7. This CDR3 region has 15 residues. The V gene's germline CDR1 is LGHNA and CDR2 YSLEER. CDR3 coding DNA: TGCGCCAGCAGCCAAGGCCCAGGGGGAGGCTCACCCCTCCACTTT. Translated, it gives CASSQGPGGGSPLHF.

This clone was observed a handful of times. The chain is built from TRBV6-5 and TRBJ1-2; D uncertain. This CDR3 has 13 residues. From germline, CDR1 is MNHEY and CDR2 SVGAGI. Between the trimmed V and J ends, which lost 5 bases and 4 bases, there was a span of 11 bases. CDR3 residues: CASSRGRAYGYTF. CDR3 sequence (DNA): TGTGCCAGCAGTCGCGGACGGGCCTATGGCTACACCTTC.

CDR3 DNA sequence: TGTGCCAGCAGCCGGGACAGGGTCTACGGCTACACCTTC. It specifies CASSRDRVYGYTF. The V gene is TRBV12-3 or TRBV12-4, the J gene TRBJ1-2; 9 nucleotides line up with TRBD1. The CDR3 runs to 13 residues. Trimming at V came to 6 bases and at J to 8 bases, leaving 7 bases not matched to a gene.

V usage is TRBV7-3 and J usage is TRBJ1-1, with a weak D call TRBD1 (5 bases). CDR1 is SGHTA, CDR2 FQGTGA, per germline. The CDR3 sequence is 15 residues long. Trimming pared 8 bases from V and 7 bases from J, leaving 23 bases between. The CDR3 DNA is TGTGCCAGCGATCGACAGAGCCCGAAGGGTGGTGAAGCTTTCTTT. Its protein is CASDRQSPKGGEAFF.

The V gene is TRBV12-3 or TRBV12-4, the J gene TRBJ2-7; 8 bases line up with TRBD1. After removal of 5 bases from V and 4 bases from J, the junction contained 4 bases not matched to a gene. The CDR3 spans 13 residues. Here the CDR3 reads CASSAGQDYEQYF. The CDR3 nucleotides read TGTGCCAGCAGTGCGGGACAGGATTACGAGCAGTACTTC.

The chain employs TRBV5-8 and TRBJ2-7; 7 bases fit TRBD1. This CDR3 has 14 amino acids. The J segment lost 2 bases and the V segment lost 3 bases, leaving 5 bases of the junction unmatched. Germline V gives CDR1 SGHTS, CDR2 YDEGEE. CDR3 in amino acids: CASSSPGQTYEQYF. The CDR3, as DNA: TGTGCCAGCAGCTCGCCGGGACAGACCTACGAGCAGTACTTC.

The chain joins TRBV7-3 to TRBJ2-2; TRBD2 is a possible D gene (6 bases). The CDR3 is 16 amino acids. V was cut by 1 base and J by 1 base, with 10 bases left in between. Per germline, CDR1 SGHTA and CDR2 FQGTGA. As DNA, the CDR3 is TGTGCCAGCAGCTTAAGGCGGGGAGGGAACACCGGGGAGCTGTTTTTT. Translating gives CASSLRRGGNTGELFF.

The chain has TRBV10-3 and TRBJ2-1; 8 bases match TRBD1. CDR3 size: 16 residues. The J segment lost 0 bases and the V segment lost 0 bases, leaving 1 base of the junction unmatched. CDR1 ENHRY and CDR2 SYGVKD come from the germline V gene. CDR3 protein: CAISESTGASYNEQFF. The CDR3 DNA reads TGTGCCATCAGTGAGTCGACAGGGGCCTCCTACAATGAGCAGTTCTTC.